The source of this T cell receptor (beta chain) is a study of cytomegalovirus exposure and HLA in healthy donors. About this clone: What it binds is not known.

60 Vbeta and 13 Jbeta primers were used in PCR. Only in-frame clones appear in the TCRdb table, and some are missing; sequencing was by immunoSEQ multiplex PCR. The table shows approximately 170,000 clones, with around 79% occurring only once. The CDR3 length is 15 residues. V dropped 1 base and J dropped 4 bases, with 11 bases sitting between them. Germline CDR1 is SNHLY and CDR2 is FYNNEI. Study-level findings and limits: TCR beta V segments were, for the most part, productive about 87% or about 30% of the time in an earlier analysis. Further analysis was carried out later, and it showed several of the most significant clusters appearing linked to common viral pathogens.

The source material was PBMCs. This receptor was taken from a young woman in good health and CMV-seronegative. The chain has TRBV2 and TRBJ1-5; perhaps TRBD1 as D (6 bases). The CDR3 loop reads CASSEGTALNQPQHF. The CDR3 DNA reads as TGTGCCAGCAGTGAAGGGACAGCTTTAAATCAGCCCCAGCATTTT.